This T cell receptor (beta chain) was identified in a study of long-term antiretroviral therapy in people with HIV. The CDR3 runs 15 residues. Germline CDR1 SNHLY, CDR2 FYNNEI. V lost 1 base and J lost 9; bases outside the gene matches: 9. Samples were assayed with immunoSEQ v3.0 at survey level. Using immunoSEQ multiplex PCR, the repertoire was profiled, and TCRdb retains in-frame clones only, with some absent. Of 40,000 or so clones detected, 75% to 85% appear once; the ten largest clones hold about an eighth. This clone has just one count. Sequences were derived from unsorted PBMCs, sampled 0.3 years after starting antiretroviral therapy. The rearrangement links TRBV2 to TRBJ1-5, with 7 bases identical to TRBD1. This sequence originates from a young man with HIV. The chain's CDR3 is CASSEEGAALGPQHF. The CDR3 region has the DNA TGTGCCAGCAGTGAAGAGGGGGCCGCCCTAGGGCCCCAGCATTTT.